This T cell receptor beta chain appears in the sequencing data of a study of cytomegalovirus exposure and HLA in healthy donors. This CDR3 has 13 amino acids. The ends lost 7 bases at V and 2 bases at J; junction bases unmatched: 4. Germline V CDR1 and CDR2: GTSNPN, SVGIG (reference sequence). 13 Jbeta primers and 60 Vbeta primers were used for the PCR. The repertoire was sequenced with immunoSEQ multiplex PCR; TCRdb's copy has only in-frame clones and lacks some. Here the sample spans 130,000 to 150,000 clones, about 79% being singletons. This sequence was found in a woman aged 25 to 39 in good health and CMV-seronegative. Input material: PBMCs. The chain combines TRBV30 with TRBJ2-3, with 9 nucleotides matching TRBD2. The CDR3 protein is CASSGGPTDTQYF. CDR3 coding DNA: TGTGCCTCCAGCGGGGGGCCCACAGATACGCAGTATTTT.